These 30 T cell receptor beta chains originate from one sample sequenced in a study of blood T cell repertoires in COVID-19. The data were produced by immunoSEQ multiplex PCR, yet TCRdb's version contains in-frame clones alone and is incomplete. In the table there are 100,000 to 150,000 clones, roughly four fifths of which are singletons. The sequenced sample was peripheral blood. The receptors derive from a woman in her fifties or sixties with acute or convalescent COVID-19.

The chain combines TRBV3-1 (or the pseudogene TRBV3-2) with TRBJ1-5, with 7 bases fitting TRBD1. With V trimmed by 5 bases and J by 4 bases, 5 bases remained unmatched. The CDR3 runs to 14 residues. Germline V gene lookup returns CDR1 LGHDT and CDR2 YNNKEL (reference sequence). Written as DNA, the CDR3 is TGTGCCAGCAGCGCGGGACAGATTAATCAGCCCCAGCATTTT. Translated, it gives CASSAGQINQPQHF.

This chain connects TRBV5-1 to TRBJ1-1; no definite D call. V was pared by 0 bases and J by 2 bases, with 8 bases between. The CDR3 totals 14 residues. Germline V CDR1 and CDR2: SGHRS, YFSETQ. The CDR3 sequence is CASSLETLNTEAFF. The CDR3 DNA reads TGCGCCAGCAGCTTGGAAACATTAAACACTGAAGCTTTCTTT.

The J gene is TRBJ2-2, the V gene TRBV9; 8 nucleotides agree with TRBD1. There are 21 residues in the CDR3. The V gene's germline CDR1 is SGDLS and CDR2 YYNGEE. V lost 4 bases to trimming and J lost 6 bases; unmatched junction nucleotides: 26. DNA for the CDR3: TGTGCCAGCAGCTTACGAAGTCCCGGCCAGGGGGCTTACCCCTATTCCGGGGAGCTGTTTTTT. It encodes CASSLRSPGQGAYPYSGELFF.

The chain carries TRBV14 and TRBJ2-7; D is uncertain. CDR1 SGHDN and CDR2 FVKESK come from the germline V gene. Deletions cut 1 base from V and 5 bases from J, with 12 bases between. The CDR3 has 14 residues. The CDR3: CASSQAMARDEQYF. The CDR3 DNA sequence: TGTGCCAGCAGCCAAGCAATGGCCCGGGACGAGCAGTACTTC.

The rearrangement links TRBV9 to TRBJ1-4; TRBD1 matches 10 bases. Per the germline V gene, CDR1 is SGDLS and CDR2 is YYNGEE. The CDR3 is made up of 14 amino acids. With V trimmed by 3 bases and J by 5 bases, 1 base remained unmatched. The CDR3 sequence: CASSAGQGNEKLFF. The DNA of the CDR3 is TGTGCCAGCAGCGCGGGACAGGGGAATGAAAAACTGTTTTTT.

The chain employs TRBV7-6 and TRBJ1-1; D remains unclear. This CDR3 has 16 amino acids. Per germline, CDR1 SGHVS and CDR2 FNYEAQ. V was cut by 3 bases and J by 0 bases, with 14 bases left in between. The CDR3 loop is CASSFRVGMMNTEAFF. CDR3 sequence (DNA): TGTGCCAGCAGCTTTCGAGTCGGTATGATGAACACTGAAGCTTTCTTT.

The chain carries TRBV18 and TRBJ2-5; TRBD1 matches 7 bases. Germline CDR1 and CDR2: KGHSH and LQKENI. V trimming: 2 bases; J trimming: 3 bases; junction bases outside the gene matches: 12. There are 17 residues in the CDR3. In DNA, the CDR3 is TGTGCCAGCTCACCAACGACAGGGTCGGTCACCAAAGAGACCCAGTACTTC. As protein: CASSPTTGSVTKETQYF. Variable domain in full (rest from reference TRBV18 and TRBJ2-5): NAGVMQNPRHLVRRRGQEARLRCSPMKGHSHVYWYRQLPEEGLKFMVYLQKENIIDESGMPKERFSAEFPKEGPSILRIQQVVRGDSAAYFCASSPTTGSVTKETQYFGPGTRLLVL.

The chain uses TRBV5-1 and TRBJ2-3, with unresolved D. Germline V gene data show CDR1 as SGHRS and CDR2 as YFSETQ. The CDR3 consists of 13 residues. Trimming pared 5 bases from V and 0 bases from J, leaving 7 bases between. The CDR3 DNA is TGCGCCAGCAGGCCCGGGAGCACAGATACGCAGTATTTT. Encoded protein: CASRPGSTDTQYF. The variable domain in full, with the rest retrieved from reference TRBV5-1 and TRBJ2-3, is KAGVTQTPRYLIKTRGQQVTLSCSPISGHRSVSWYQQTPGQGLQFLFEYFSETQRNKGNFPGRFSGRQFSNSRSEMNVSTLELGDSALYLCASRPGSTDTQYFGPGTRLTVL.

V gene TRBV5-4 combines with J gene TRBJ2-3; D remains unclear. The CDR3 extends over 12 amino acids. V was pared by 0 bases and J by 4 bases, with 3 bases between. Germline loops: CDR1 SGHNT, CDR2 YYREEE (reference sequence). CDR3 loop: CASSLGADTQYF. CDR3 bases: TGTGCCAGCAGCTTGGGCGCAGATACGCAGTATTTT.

The chain has TRBV6-5 and TRBJ1-1; D possibly corresponds to TRBD1 (5 bases). Looked up from germline, CDR1 is MNHEY and CDR2 is SVGAGI. V gave up 1 base and J gave up 1 base, with 7 bases separating them. There are 14 residues in the CDR3. The CDR3 DNA reads as TGTGCCAGCAGTTACTACGGGGGGAACACTGAAGCTTTCTTT. Its protein product is CASSYYGGNTEAFF.

The rearrangement links TRBV6-5 to TRBJ1-1, with D hard to call. The CDR3 loop spans 15 amino acids. From germline, CDR1 is MNHEY and CDR2 SVGAGI. With 6 bases removed from V and 5 bases from J, the gap between germline ends came to 19 bases. Here the CDR3 reads CASSSSWAGETEAFF. Written as DNA, the CDR3 is TGTGCCAGCAGCTCCTCCTGGGCAGGTGAGACTGAAGCTTTCTTT.

The chain employs TRBV6-6 and TRBJ2-1; 12 bases align to TRBD1. From germline, CDR1 is MNHNY and CDR2 SVGAGI (reference sequence). Trimming took 3 bases from V and 8 from J; bases not matched to a gene: 5. The CDR3 loop spans 15 amino acids. The CDR3 here is CASSYLGQGADEQFF. DNA for the CDR3: TGTGCCAGCAGTTATTTGGGACAGGGGGCGGATGAGCAGTTCTTC.

J is TRBJ2-4 and V is TRBV6-2 or TRBV6-3, with 10 positions matching TRBD2. The germline V gene encodes CDR1 MNHEY and CDR2 SVGEGT. CDR3 length: 21 amino acids. Trimming at V came to 6 bases and at J to 1 base, leaving 21 bases not matched to a gene. DNA of the CDR3: TGTGCCAGCAGCCCCCTGAACCCGCTAGCGGGGGCCCTCCTCGCCAAAAACATTCAGTACTTC. Its translation: CASSPLNPLAGALLAKNIQYF.

This clone was observed a single time. The chain joins TRBV3-1 (or the pseudogene TRBV3-2) to TRBJ1-2; the D gene is possibly TRBD1 (5 bases). The CDR3 loop spans 13 amino acids. Trimming took off 8 bases at V and 8 bases at J, with 18 bases between the two ends. CDR1 LGHDT and CDR2 YNNKEL come from the germline V gene (reference sequence). The CDR3 loop is CASAGGVTSGYTF. CDR3 DNA: TGTGCCAGCGCCGGGGGGGTTACCTCCGGCTACACCTTC.

This sequence joins TRBV5-6 and TRBJ1-2; 8 nucleotides line up with TRBD1. The CDR3 is made up of 13 amino acids. Germline CDR1 SGHDT, CDR2 YYEEEE. Trimming took 3 bases from V and 7 from J; bases not matched to a gene: 5. The CDR3, as DNA: TGTGCCAGCAGCTCCCAGGGGGCGCGTGGCTACACCTTC. Translating it yields CASSSQGARGYTF.

The chain uses TRBV4-1 and TRBJ1-2, with TRBD1 matching 9 bases. Germline lookup yields CDR1 MGHRA and CDR2 YSYEKL. The length of the CDR3 is 15 residues. V trimming: 1 base; J trimming: 8 bases; junction bases outside the gene matches: 8. The CDR3 sequence is CASSQAQTGGVGYTF. CDR3 coding DNA: TGCGCCAGCAGCCAAGCCCAGACAGGGGGTGTCGGCTACACCTTC.

CDR3: CASSLAQGKETQYF. The CDR3 bases are TGCGCCAGCAGCTTGGCCCAGGGAAAAGAGACCCAGTACTTC. The rearrangement joins TRBV5-1 to TRBJ2-5; possibly TRBD1 for D (5 bases). Looked up from germline, CDR1 is SGHRS and CDR2 is YFSETQ. The CDR3 contains 14 residues. Between the trimmed V and J ends, which lost 0 bases and 3 bases, there was a span of 9 bases.

The rearrangement uses TRBV5-4 and TRBJ2-3, with D maybe TRBD2 (6 bases). There are 16 residues in the CDR3. Per the germline V gene, CDR1 is SGHNT and CDR2 is YYREEE (reference sequence). Trimming pared 4 bases from V and 4 bases from J, leaving 19 bases between. CDR3 nucleotides: TGTGCCAGCAGCGACCGTTACTTCGGGGGTGCAGATACGCAGTATTTT. This gives the protein CASSDRYFGGADTQYF.

The chain links TRBV6-5 to TRBJ2-1; 8 bases are a match to TRBD2. Germline V lookup: CDR1 MNHEY, CDR2 SVGAGI. The CDR3 extends over 15 amino acids. V shed 6 bases, J shed 4 bases, and the junction held 8 bases outside the gene matches. The CDR3 nucleotides are TGTGCCAGCAGCGCAGGGACTAGGCGGTACAATGAGCAGTTCTTC. Its protein is CASSAGTRRYNEQFF.

V and J are TRBV3-1 (or the pseudogene TRBV3-2) and TRBJ1-1, with 9 bases fitting TRBD1. Germline trimming cut 4 bases from V and 5 bases from J; bases unmatched to any gene: 8. Germline V gene data show CDR1 as LGHDT and CDR2 as YNNKEL (reference sequence). This CDR3 contains 15 residues. The CDR3 DNA follows: TGTGCCAGCAGCCCCCCAGACAGGGGGGAGACTGAAGCTTTCTTT. Residues: CASSPPDRGETEAFF.

The rearrangement joins TRBV29-1 to TRBJ2-1, with a tentative D call TRBD1 (6 bases). This CDR3 has 14 amino acids. Germline V gene data show CDR1 as SQVTM and CDR2 as ANQGSEA. The V and J ends lost 4 bases and 0 bases respectively, with 10 bases between them. CDR3 residues: CSVAARGSYNEQFF. DNA for the CDR3: TGCAGCGTTGCTGCCAGGGGCTCCTACAATGAGCAGTTCTTC.

V and J are TRBV5-1 and TRBJ2-7; 9 bases fit TRBD1. V lost 6 bases to trimming and J lost 3 bases; unmatched junction nucleotides: 7. The CDR3 extends over 14 amino acids. Germline lookup yields CDR1 SGHRS and CDR2 YFSETQ. The CDR3 region is CASKLQGAGYEQYF. The CDR3 DNA follows: TGCGCCAGCAAATTACAGGGGGCGGGCTACGAGCAGTACTTC.

The chain combines TRBV6-5 with TRBJ2-2; D is possibly TRBD2 (5 bases). Germline values: CDR1 MNHEY, CDR2 SVGAGI. The CDR3 extends over 14 amino acids. With 7 bases removed from V and 2 bases from J, the gap between germline ends came to 11 bases. The CDR3 DNA sequence: TGTGCCAGCAAGAGGGATTACAACACCGGGGAGCTGTTTTTT. It encodes CASKRDYNTGELFF.

The chain couples TRBV24-1 to TRBJ1-2; perhaps TRBD1 as D (5 bases). Germline CDR1 is KGHDR and CDR2 is SFDVKD. The CDR3 is 14 amino acids. Between the trimmed V and J ends, which lost 5 bases and 0 bases, there was a span of 9 bases. Written as DNA, the CDR3 is TGTGCCACCAGTGGCTGGGACTCTAACTATGGCTACACCTTC. Translation gives CATSGWDSNYGYTF.

The V and J genes are TRBV29-1 and TRBJ1-5; possible D gene TRBD1, 5 bases. V dropped 5 bases and J dropped 3 bases, with 11 bases sitting between them. CDR1 and CDR2 (germline): SQVTM, ANQGSEA. The CDR3 length is 13 residues. CDR3 sequence reads: CSVMGGNNQPQHF. The CDR3 DNA is TGCAGCGTTATGGGGGGTAACAATCAGCCCCAGCATTTT.

This clone was observed a single time. This rearrangement joins TRBV30 to TRBJ1-2; 7 bases are a match to TRBD1. The CDR3 spans 16 residues. Per germline, CDR1 GTSNPN and CDR2 SVGIG (reference sequence). V lost 0 bases and J lost 0; bases outside the gene matches: 7. CDR3 DNA: TGTGCCTGGAGTGTACGGGCAGGGGGGACTAACTATGGCTACACCTTC. Translation: CAWSVRAGGTNYGYTF.

The rearrangement joins TRBV19 to TRBJ1-6; D remains ambiguous. The V gene lost 1 base and the J gene lost 9 bases, with 16 bases spanning the gap. The CDR3 spans 16 residues. Germline V gene lookup returns CDR1 LNHDA and CDR2 SQIVND (reference sequence). Written as DNA, the CDR3 is TGTGCCAGTAGTATAGCCCTGGCAGGTGGAAGTTCACCCCTCCACTTT. Protein sequence: CASSIALAGGSSPLHF. The whole variable domain, remainder taken from reference TRBV19 and TRBJ1-6, is DGGITQSPKYLFRKEGQNVTLSCEQNLNHDAMYWYRQDPGQGLRLIYYSQIVNDFQKGDIAEGYSVSREKKESFPLTVTSAQKNPTAFYLCASSIALAGGSSPLHFGNGTRLTVT.

The rearrangement uses TRBV28 and TRBJ2-1; D remains unclear. This CDR3 contains 14 residues. The V and J ends lost 2 bases and 0 bases respectively, with 5 bases between them. Germline lookup yields CDR1 MDHEN and CDR2 SYDVKM. DNA for the CDR3: TGTGCCAGCAGTTTAGGCTTCTCCTACAATGAGCAGTTCTTC. Translating gives CASSLGFSYNEQFF. Complete variable domain (other parts from reference TRBV28 and TRBJ2-1): DVKVTQSSRYLVKRTGEKVFLECVQDMDHENMFWYRQDPGLGLRLIYFSYDVKMKEKGDIPEGYSVSREKKERFSLILESASTNQTSMYLCASSLGFSYNEQFFGPGTRLTVL.

The chain has TRBV5-8 and TRBJ2-7; TRBD1 matches at 7 bases. The V segment lost 4 bases and the J segment 2 bases; nucleotides outside the gene matches: 6. Germline loops: CDR1 SGHTS, CDR2 YDEGEE. The CDR3 sequence is 14 residues long. DNA of the CDR3: TGTGCCAGCAGCCAACACAGGGGACCCTACGAGCAGTACTTC. Its protein product is CASSQHRGPYEQYF. The full variable domain, completed using reference TRBV5-8 and TRBJ2-7, is EAGVTQSPTHLIKTRGQQATLRCSPISGHTSVYWYQQALGLGLQFLLWYDEGEERNRGNFPPRFSGRQFPNYSSELNVNALELEDSALYLCASSQHRGPYEQYFGPGTRLTVT.

This chain joins TRBV5-1 and TRBJ1-2; TRBD1 matches at 10 bases. J gave up 8 bases and V 4 bases, and 8 bases lay outside the gene matches. CDR3 length equals 14 residues. Germline CDR1 SGHRS, CDR2 YFSETQ. The CDR3 sequence is CASSTGQGWHGYTF. In nucleotides, the CDR3 is TGCGCCAGCAGCACGGGACAGGGGTGGCACGGCTACACCTTC.